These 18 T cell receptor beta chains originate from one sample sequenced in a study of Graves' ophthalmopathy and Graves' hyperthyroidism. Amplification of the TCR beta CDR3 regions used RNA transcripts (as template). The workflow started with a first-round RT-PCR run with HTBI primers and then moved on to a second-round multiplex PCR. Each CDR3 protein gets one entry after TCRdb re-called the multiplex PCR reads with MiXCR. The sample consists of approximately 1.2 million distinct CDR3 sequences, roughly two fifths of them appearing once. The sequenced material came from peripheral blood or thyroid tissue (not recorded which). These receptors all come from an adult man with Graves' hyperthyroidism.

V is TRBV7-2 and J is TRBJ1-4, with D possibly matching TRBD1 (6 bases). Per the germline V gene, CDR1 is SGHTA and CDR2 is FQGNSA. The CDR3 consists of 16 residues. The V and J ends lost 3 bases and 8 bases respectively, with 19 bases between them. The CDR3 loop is CASSLTSGGRSEKLFF. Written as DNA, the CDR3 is TGTGCCAGCAGCTTGACTAGCGGGGGGCGCAGCGAAAAACTGTTTTTT.

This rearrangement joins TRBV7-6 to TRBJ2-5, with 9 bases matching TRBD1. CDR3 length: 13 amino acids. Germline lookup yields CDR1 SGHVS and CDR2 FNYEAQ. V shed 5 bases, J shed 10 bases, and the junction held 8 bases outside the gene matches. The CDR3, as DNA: TGTGCCAGCAGCAACACCGGGACAGGGATCCAGTACTTC. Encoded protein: CASSNTGTGIQYF.

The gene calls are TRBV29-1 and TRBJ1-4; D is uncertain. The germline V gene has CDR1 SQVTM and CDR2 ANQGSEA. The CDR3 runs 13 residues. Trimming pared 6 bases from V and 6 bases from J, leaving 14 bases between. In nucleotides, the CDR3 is TGCAGCGTAGAGGCCGGGTTGGATGAAAAACTGTTTTTT. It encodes CSVEAGLDEKLFF. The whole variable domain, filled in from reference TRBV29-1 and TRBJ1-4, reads SAVISQKPSRDICQRGTSLTIQCQVDSQVTMMFWYRQQPGQSLTLIATANQGSEATYESGFVIDKFPISRPNLTFSTLTVSNMSPEDSSIYLCSVEAGLDEKLFFGSGTQLSVL.

CDR3 sequence reads: CAVYREGETQYF. The CDR3 nucleotides read TGTGCCGTCTACAGGGAGGGAGAGACCCAGTACTTC. The V and J genes are TRBV7-9 and TRBJ2-5; D possibly corresponds to TRBD2 (7 bases). The CDR3 covers 12 residues. V was trimmed by 11 bases and J by 4 bases, leaving 14 bases between them. Germline V gene lookup returns CDR1 SEHNR and CDR2 FQNEAQ (reference sequence).

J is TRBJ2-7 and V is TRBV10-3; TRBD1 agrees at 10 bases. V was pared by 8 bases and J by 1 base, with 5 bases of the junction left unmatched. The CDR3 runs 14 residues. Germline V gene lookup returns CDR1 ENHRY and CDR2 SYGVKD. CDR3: CAIGSGQGSYEQYF. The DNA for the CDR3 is TGTGCCATCGGATCGGGACAGGGGTCCTACGAGCAGTACTTC.

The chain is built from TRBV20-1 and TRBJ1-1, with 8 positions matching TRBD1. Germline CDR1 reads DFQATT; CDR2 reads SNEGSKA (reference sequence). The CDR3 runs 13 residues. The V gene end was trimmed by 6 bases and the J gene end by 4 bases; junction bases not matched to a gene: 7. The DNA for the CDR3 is TGCAGTGCGAAGGTGGGACAGGTCACTGAAGCTTTCTTT. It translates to CSAKVGQVTEAFF.

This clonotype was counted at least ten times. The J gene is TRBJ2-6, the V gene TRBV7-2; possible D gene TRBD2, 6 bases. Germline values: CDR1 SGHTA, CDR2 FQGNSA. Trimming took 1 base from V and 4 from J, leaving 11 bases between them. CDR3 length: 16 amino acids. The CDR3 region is CASSLVAGSGANVLTF. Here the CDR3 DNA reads TGTGCCAGCAGCTTAGTGGCGGGGTCCGGGGCCAACGTCCTGACTTTC.

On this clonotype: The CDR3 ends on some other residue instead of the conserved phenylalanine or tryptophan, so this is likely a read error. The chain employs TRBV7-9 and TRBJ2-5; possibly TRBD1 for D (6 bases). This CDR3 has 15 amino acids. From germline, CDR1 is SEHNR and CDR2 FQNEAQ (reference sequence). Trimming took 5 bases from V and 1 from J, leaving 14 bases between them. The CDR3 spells CASSQDRNFQETQYS. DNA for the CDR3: TGTGCCAGCAGCCAGGACAGAAATTTCCAAGAGACCCAGTACTCC.

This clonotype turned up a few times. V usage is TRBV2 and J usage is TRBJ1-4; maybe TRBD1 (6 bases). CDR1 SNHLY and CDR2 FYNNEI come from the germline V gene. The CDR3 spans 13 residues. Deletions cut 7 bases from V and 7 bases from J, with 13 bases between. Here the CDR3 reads CASKGGGGEKLFF. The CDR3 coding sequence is TGTGCCAGCAAAGGGGGGGGGGGTGAAAAACTGTTTTTT.

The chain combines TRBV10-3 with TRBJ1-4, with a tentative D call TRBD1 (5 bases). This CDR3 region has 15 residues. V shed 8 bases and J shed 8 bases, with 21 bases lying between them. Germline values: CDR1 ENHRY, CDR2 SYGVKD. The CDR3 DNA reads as TGTGCCATCGGCAGCCACGGCAGGGAGGGAGAAAAACTGTTTTTT. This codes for CAIGSHGREGEKLFF.

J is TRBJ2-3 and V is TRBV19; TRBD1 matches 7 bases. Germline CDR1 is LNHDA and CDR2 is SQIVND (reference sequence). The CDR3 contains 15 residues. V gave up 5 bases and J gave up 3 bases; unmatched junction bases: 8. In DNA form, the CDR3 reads TGTGCCAGTAGTCAAACAGGGGCGTGGACAGATACGCAGTATTTT. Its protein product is CASSQTGAWTDTQYF.

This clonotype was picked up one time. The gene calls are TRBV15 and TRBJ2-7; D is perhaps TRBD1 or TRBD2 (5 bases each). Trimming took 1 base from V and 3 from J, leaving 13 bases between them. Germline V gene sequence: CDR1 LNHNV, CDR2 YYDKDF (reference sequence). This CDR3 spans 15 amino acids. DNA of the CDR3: TGTGCCACCAGCAGAGTTCAGGGAGTGAGCTACGAGCAGTACTTC. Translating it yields CATSRVQGVSYEQYF.

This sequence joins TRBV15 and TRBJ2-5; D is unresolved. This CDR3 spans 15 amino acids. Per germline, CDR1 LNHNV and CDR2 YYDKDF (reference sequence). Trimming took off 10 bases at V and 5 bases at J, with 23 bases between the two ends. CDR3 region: CARDLGSSDTETQYF. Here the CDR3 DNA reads TGTGCCAGAGATCTGGGGTCGAGTGATACGGAGACCCAGTACTTC.

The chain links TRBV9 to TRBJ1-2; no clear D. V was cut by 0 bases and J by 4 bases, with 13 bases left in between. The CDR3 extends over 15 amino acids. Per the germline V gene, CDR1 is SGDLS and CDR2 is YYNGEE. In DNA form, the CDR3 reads TGTGCCAGCAGCGTAGCCGACGCCAGGACCTATGGCTACACCTTC. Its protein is CASSVADARTYGYTF. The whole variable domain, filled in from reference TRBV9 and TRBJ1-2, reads DSGVTQTPKHLITATGQRVTLRCSPRSGDLSVYWYQQSLDQGLQFLIQYYNGEERAKGNILERFSAQQFPDLHSELNLSSLELGDSALYFCASSVADARTYGYTFGSGTRLTVV.

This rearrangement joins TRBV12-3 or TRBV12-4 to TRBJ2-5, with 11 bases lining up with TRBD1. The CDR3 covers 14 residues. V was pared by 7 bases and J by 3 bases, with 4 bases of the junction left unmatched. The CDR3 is CASIWTGGEETQYF. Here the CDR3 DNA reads TGTGCCAGCATTTGGACAGGGGGCGAAGAGACCCAGTACTTC.

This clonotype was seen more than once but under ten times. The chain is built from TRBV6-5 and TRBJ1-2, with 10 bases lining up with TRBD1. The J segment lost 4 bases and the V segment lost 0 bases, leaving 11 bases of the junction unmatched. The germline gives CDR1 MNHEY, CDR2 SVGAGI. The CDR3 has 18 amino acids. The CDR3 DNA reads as TGTGCCAGCAGTTACTCCCGGGACAGGGGCCCCGGGGGCTATGGCTACACCTTC. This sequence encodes CASSYSRDRGPGGYGYTF.

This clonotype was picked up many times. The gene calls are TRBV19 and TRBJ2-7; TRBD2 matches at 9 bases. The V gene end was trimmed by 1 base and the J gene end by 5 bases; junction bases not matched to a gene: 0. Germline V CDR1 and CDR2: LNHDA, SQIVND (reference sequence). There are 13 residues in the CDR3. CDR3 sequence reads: CASSIGLADEQYF. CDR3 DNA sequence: TGTGCCAGTAGTATAGGACTAGCGGACGAGCAGTACTTC. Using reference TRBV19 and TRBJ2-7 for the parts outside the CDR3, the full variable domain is DGGITQSPKYLFRKEGQNVTLSCEQNLNHDAMYWYRQDPGQGLRLIYYSQIVNDFQKGDIAEGYSVSREKKESFPLTVTSAQKNPTAFYLCASSIGLADEQYFGPGTRLTVT.

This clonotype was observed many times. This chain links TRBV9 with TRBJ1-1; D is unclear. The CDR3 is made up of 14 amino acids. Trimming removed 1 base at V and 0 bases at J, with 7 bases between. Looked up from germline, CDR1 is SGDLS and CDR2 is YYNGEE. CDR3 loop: CASSVSGMNTEAFF. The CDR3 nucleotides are TGTGCCAGCAGCGTAAGCGGCATGAACACTGAAGCTTTCTTT.